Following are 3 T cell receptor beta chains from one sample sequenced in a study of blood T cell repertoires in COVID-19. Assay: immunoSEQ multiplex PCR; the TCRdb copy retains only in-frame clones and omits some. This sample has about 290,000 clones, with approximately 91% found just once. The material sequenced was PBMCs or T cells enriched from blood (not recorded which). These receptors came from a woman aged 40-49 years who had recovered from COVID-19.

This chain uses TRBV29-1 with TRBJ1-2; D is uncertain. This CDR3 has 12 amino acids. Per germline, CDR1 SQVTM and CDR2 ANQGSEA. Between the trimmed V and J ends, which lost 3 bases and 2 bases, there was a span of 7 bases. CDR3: CSVERENYGYTF. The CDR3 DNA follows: TGCAGCGTTGAGCGGGAAAACTATGGCTACACCTTC.

The CDR3 DNA reads as TGTGCCAGCAGTGCCCTGGACAGGGGGCGCTTTACTGAAGCTTTCTTT. Protein: CASSALDRGRFTEAFF. V usage is TRBV6-1 and J usage is TRBJ1-1, with 11 bases fitting TRBD1. This CDR3 region has 16 residues. V was pared by 4 bases and J by 5 bases, with 9 bases of the junction left unmatched. Per the germline V gene, CDR1 is MNHNS and CDR2 is SASEGT.

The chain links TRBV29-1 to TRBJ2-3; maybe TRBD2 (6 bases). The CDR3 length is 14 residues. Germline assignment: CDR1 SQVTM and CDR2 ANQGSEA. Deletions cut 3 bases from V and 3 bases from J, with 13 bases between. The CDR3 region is CSVDGKGRTDTQYF. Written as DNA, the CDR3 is TGCAGCGTTGACGGAAAAGGGAGGACAGATACGCAGTATTTT.